Listed here are 17 T cell receptor beta chains from one sample, sequenced in a study of T cells after yellow fever vaccination (dated by TCRdb to between 2018 and 2020). The library was produced with 5' RACE. The sequencer listed for this sample is Illumina NovaSeq 6000. TCRdb reanalyzed the raw reads on its own, using fastp at Q25 for trimming and MiXCR for clone calling, and kept in-frame beta chains. Entries are consolidated by CDR3 protein sequence, retaining the most common genes and DNA. The sample records around 310,000 distinct CDR3 sequences, 3.5% to 4.5% of which are singletons. Less than 25% of the sample goes to the ten largest clones. The intended sense of this specimen's treatment or condition label: live attenuated yellow fever vaccine strain. This sample comprised PBMCs, obtained 5 days after the yellow fever booster vaccination. These receptors came from a young man who received the YFV17D yellow fever vaccine.

This clonotype was found a few times. The V and J genes are TRBV5-1 and TRBJ1-1; 7 positions match TRBD1. V shed 3 bases and J 3 bases; nucleotides not matched to a gene: 2. Germline CDR1 and CDR2: SGHRS and YFSETQ. This CDR3 contains 13 residues. The CDR3 loop reads CASSYTGDTEAFF. The CDR3 nucleotides are TGCGCCAGCAGCTACACAGGGGACACTGAAGCTTTCTTT.

The chain recombines TRBV5-1 with TRBJ2-3; 7 bases agree with TRBD1. Germline lookup yields CDR1 SGHRS and CDR2 YFSETQ. The CDR3 is made up of 14 amino acids. J was trimmed by 5 bases and V by 7 bases; bases with no gene match: 10. CDR3 in DNA: TGCGCCAGCGGCGGGCCAGGGGGATTAGATACGCAGTATTTT. This sequence encodes CASGGPGGLDTQYF.

This clonotype came up a few times. The V gene is TRBV5-1, the J gene TRBJ1-3; possibly TRBD1 for D (5 bases). Trimming removed 0 bases from V and 2 bases from J, with 12 bases in between. The CDR3 contains 16 residues. Germline CDR1 and CDR2: SGHRS and YFSETQ. CDR3 protein: CASSLAGAVAGNTIYF. The CDR3 nucleotides read TGCGCCAGCAGCTTGGCCGGGGCTGTCGCTGGAAACACCATATATTTT.

This clonotype was picked up a small number of times. The J gene is TRBJ2-1, the V gene TRBV5-1; 10 positions match TRBD2. This CDR3 contains 15 residues. The V gene's germline CDR1 is SGHRS and CDR2 YFSETQ. V shed 3 bases, J shed 9 bases, and the junction held 9 bases outside the gene matches. The CDR3 DNA follows: TGCGCCAGCAGCTCCCCTAGCGGGGGAGGGGCTGAGCAGTTCTTC. It is translated as CASSSPSGGGAEQFF.

This clonotype was found a few times. The J gene is TRBJ2-7, the V gene TRBV2; 9 positions agree with TRBD1. The V gene end was trimmed by 4 bases and the J gene end by 6 bases; junction bases not matched to a gene: 13. Germline CDR1 and CDR2: SNHLY and FYNNEI. CDR3 length: 16 residues. This CDR3 reads CASSGARDRVIREQYF. The CDR3 nucleotides are TGTGCCAGCAGTGGGGCCCGGGACAGGGTAATTCGCGAGCAGTACTTC.

This clonotype was counted many times. CDR3 DNA: TGCAGCGGCGGGGACAGACCTTCGAACACCGGGGAGCTGTTTTTT. Amino acid sequence: CSGGDRPSNTGELFF. This chain links TRBV29-1 with TRBJ2-2; maybe TRBD1 (7 bases). CDR1 is SQVTM, CDR2 ANQGSEA, per germline. The CDR3 sequence is 15 residues long. Trimming removed 7 bases at V and 0 bases at J, with 15 bases between.

This clonotype appeared many times. The rearrangement uses TRBV5-1 and TRBJ1-1, with no clear D. Trimming removed 4 bases from V and 1 base from J, with 11 bases in between. There are 14 residues in the CDR3. Germline V CDR1 and CDR2: SGHRS, YFSETQ. The CDR3 sequence: CASSEARRNTEAFF. CDR3 DNA sequence: TGCGCCAGCAGCGAGGCGAGGAGGAACACTGAAGCTTTCTTT.

The chain is built from TRBV5-1 and TRBJ2-5; maybe TRBD1 (6 bases). The V end lost 0 bases, the J end lost 5 bases, and 11 bases lay between the germline ends. CDR3 size: 14 residues. The germline gives CDR1 SGHRS, CDR2 YFSETQ. CDR3 protein: CASSLEGEYETQYF. CDR3 DNA: TGCGCCAGCAGCTTGGAGGGGGAGTATGAGACCCAGTACTTC.

There are a few counts of this clonotype. J is TRBJ1-2 and V is TRBV5-5; 8 bases map to TRBD1. The J segment lost 4 bases and the V segment lost 4 bases, leaving 9 bases of the junction unmatched. Looked up from germline, CDR1 is SGHKS and CDR2 is YYEKEE (reference sequence). The CDR3 length is 15 residues. In DNA, the CDR3 is TGTGCCAGCAGCAGGGGGACAGGCAATTTCTATGGCTACACCTTC. Protein sequence: CASSRGTGNFYGYTF.

This clonotype appeared a few times. The rearrangement uses TRBV23-1 and TRBJ2-1; maybe TRBD2 (6 bases). TRBV23-1 is an open reading frame whose function is uncertain. V was trimmed by 1 base and J by 0 bases, leaving 16 bases between them. There are 18 residues in the CDR3. CDR3 sequence reads: CASSQWESDGSSYNEQFF. The CDR3 nucleotides read TGCGCCAGCAGTCAATGGGAGTCGGACGGGAGCTCCTACAATGAGCAGTTCTTC.

V and J are TRBV4-2 and TRBJ1-4, with TRBD1 as a possible D gene (5 bases). The CDR3 loop spans 17 amino acids. V was clipped by 3 bases and J by 3 bases, with 17 bases between them. Germline V gene lookup returns CDR1 LGHNA and CDR2 YNFKEQ. DNA of the CDR3: TGTGCCAGCAGCCAGAATTCCCAAGGGGTTGCTAATGAAAAACTGTTTTTT. Its protein is CASSQNSQGVANEKLFF.

This clonotype was detected only a few times. The chain carries TRBV7-2 and TRBJ1-2; a weak D match, TRBD1 (5 bases). The germline V gene has CDR1 SGHTA and CDR2 FQGNSA. CDR3 size: 17 residues. V shed 2 bases and J shed 8 bases, with 24 bases lying between them. CDR3 region: CASSLRTAVTSPGGYTF. CDR3 in DNA: TGTGCCAGCAGCTTACGGACCGCCGTTACCTCCCCAGGGGGCTACACCTTC.

This clonotype was counted a few times. The CDR3 region is CASSLQGSGYGYTF. The CDR3 DNA reads as TGCGCCAGCAGCCTCCAGGGAAGCGGCTATGGCTACACCTTC. The chain joins TRBV4-3 to TRBJ1-2, with a possible D match to TRBD1 (5 bases). This CDR3 spans 14 amino acids. The V gene's germline CDR1 is LGHNA and CDR2 YSLEER. Trimming removed 4 bases at V and 4 bases at J, with 13 bases between.

This chain connects TRBV2 to TRBJ2-4; D is possibly TRBD1 (6 bases). V was clipped by 1 base and J by 8 bases, with 12 bases between them. Looked up from germline, CDR1 is SNHLY and CDR2 is FYNNEI. CDR3 length equals 14 residues. Here the CDR3 DNA reads TGTGCCAGCAGTGAAGGGCTAGCAGGGGACATTCAGTACTTC. This gives the protein CASSEGLAGDIQYF.

This chain uses TRBV12-3 or TRBV12-4 with TRBJ2-2; D gene ambiguous. V was shortened by 3 bases and J by 2 bases, with 7 bases between the two germline ends. The CDR3 runs to 14 residues. For the CDR3, the DNA is TGTGCCAGCAGTTTGTTGCCTAACACCGGGGAGCTGTTTTTT. Protein product: CASSLLPNTGELFF.

This clonotype was counted ten times or more. This chain joins TRBV20-1 and TRBJ2-1, with 10 bases identical to TRBD1. Germline CDR1 DFQATT, CDR2 SNEGSKA (reference sequence). Trimming removed 4 bases from V and 5 bases from J; junction bases left unmatched: 8. The CDR3 is 15 residues long. The DNA of the CDR3 is TGCAGTGCTACCGAGACAGGGGGCTGGGACAATGAGCAGTTCTTC. Translated, it gives CSATETGGWDNEQFF.

This clonotype was observed a handful of times. The chain carries TRBV14 and TRBJ2-7, with a weak D call TRBD1 (6 bases). With 8 bases removed from V and 1 base from J, the gap between germline ends came to 18 bases. Germline V gene sequence: CDR1 SGHDN, CDR2 FVKESK. CDR3 size: 15 residues. The CDR3 coding sequence is TGTGCCAGCTATGCCGCACAGGGAAATTCCTACGAGCAGTACGTC. As protein: CASYAAQGNSYEQYV.